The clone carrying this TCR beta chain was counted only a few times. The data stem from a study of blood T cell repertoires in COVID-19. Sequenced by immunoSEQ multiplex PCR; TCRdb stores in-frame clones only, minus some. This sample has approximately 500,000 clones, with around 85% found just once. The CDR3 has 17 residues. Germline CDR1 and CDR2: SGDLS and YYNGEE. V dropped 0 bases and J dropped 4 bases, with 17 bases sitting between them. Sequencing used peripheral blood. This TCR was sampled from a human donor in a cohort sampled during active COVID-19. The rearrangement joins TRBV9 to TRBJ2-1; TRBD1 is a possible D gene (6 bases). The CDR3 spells CASSVEVQGIEYNEQFF. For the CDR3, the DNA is TGTGCCAGCAGCGTAGAGGTTCAGGGGATCGAGTACAATGAGCAGTTCTTC.